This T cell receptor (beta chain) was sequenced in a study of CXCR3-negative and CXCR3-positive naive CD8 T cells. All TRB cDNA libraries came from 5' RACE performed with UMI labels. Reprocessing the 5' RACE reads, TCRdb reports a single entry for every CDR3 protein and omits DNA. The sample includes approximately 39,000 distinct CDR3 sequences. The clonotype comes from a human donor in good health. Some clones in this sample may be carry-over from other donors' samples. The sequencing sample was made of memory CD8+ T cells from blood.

CDR3 sequence reads: CASSLTPDSNTQYF. This chain links TRBV7-3 with TRBJ2-3. The CDR3 length is 14 residues. Germline CDR1 SGHTA, CDR2 FQGTGA.